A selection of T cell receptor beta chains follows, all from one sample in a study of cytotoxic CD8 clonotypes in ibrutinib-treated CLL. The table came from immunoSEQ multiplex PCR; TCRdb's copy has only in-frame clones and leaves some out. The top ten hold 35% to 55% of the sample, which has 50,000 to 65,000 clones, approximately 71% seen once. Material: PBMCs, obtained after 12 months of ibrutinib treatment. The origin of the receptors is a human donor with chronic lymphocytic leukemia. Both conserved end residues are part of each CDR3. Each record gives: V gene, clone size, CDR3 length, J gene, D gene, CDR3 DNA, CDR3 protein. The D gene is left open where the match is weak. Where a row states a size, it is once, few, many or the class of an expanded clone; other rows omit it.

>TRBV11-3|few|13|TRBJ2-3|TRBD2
TGTGCCAGCAGCTTAGACGGGAGCGGGGGGAGGTATTTT
CASSLDGSGGRYF
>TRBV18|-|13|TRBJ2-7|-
TGTGCCAGCTCACCCGTACCGGGATACGAGCAGTACTTC
CASSPVPGYEQYF
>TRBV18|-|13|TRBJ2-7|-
TGTGCCAGCTCACCGGACAGCTTGCGCGAGCAGTACTTC
CASSPDSLREQYF
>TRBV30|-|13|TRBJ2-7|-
TGTGCCTGGAGTGTCGGGTCAGCCTACGAGCAGTACTTC
CAWSVGSAYEQYF
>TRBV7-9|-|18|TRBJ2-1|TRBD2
TGTGCCAGCAGCTCCCCGGGACTAGCGGGAGGGTGGGTTGGTGAGCAGTTCTTC
CASSSPGLAGGWVGEQFF
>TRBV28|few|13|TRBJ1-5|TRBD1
TGTGCCACCGAAAGGGGGCACGATCAGCCCCAGCATTTT
CATERGHDQPQHF
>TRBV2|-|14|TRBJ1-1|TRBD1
TGTGCCAGCACGCAAACGACAGGGGACACTGAAGCTTTCTTT
CASTQTTGDTEAFF
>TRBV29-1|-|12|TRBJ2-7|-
TGCAGCGTTGTAGGGCAGGGCTACGAGCAGTACTTC
CSVVGQGYEQYF
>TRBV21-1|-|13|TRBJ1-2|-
TGTGCCAGCAGCAACTTTCGGGGGGATGGCTACACCTTC
CASSNFRGDGYTF
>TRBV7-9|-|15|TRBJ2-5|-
TGTGCCAGCAGCTTAGCCGTCGGGGGCTTGGAGACCCAGTACTTC
CASSLAVGGLETQYF
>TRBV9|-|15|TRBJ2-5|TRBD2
TGTGCCAGCAGCGTAGGGTTAGCGGGAGATGGGACCCAGTACTTC
CASSVGLAGDGTQYF
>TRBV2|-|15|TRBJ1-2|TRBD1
TGTGCCAGCAGTGACCCCGGGACAGCTAACTATGGCTACACCTTC
CASSDPGTANYGYTF